Each of the 22 T cell receptor beta chains below was sequenced from the same sample in a study of T-cell reconstitution after alpha-beta-depleted transplantation in children (dated by TCRdb to between 2015 and 2016). The method was PCR. The data were produced on an Illumina HiSeq 2500. TCR libraries were prepared with molecular barcoding, using unique molecular identifiers to normalize TCRbeta repertoire quantification. TCRdb trimmed public reads at Q25 via fastp, called clones via MiXCR and kept in-frame beta chains. CDR3 protein sequences are deduplicated, and each keeps its most common genes and DNA. Counted in this sample were about 500,000 distinct CDR3 sequences; approximately 32% of them appeared once. The ten largest clones take up 2.4% of the sample. The source material was PBMCs from the stem cell graft donor, sampled from the stem cell graft. These receptors all come from a human donor who donated a stem cell graft to a child with aplastic anemia.

This clonotype was detected only a few times. The chain carries TRBV24-1 and TRBJ1-2, with D perhaps matching TRBD1 (6 bases). V gave up 3 bases and J gave up 0 bases, with 16 bases separating them. From germline, CDR1 is KGHDR and CDR2 SFDVKD. CDR3 length: 17 residues. Here the CDR3 reads CATSDEGGTGPNYGYTF. DNA for the CDR3: TGTGCCACCAGTGATGAGGGAGGCACAGGGCCTAACTATGGCTACACCTTC.

This clonotype was observed once. The CDR3 DNA reads TGTGCCATCAGGAGGAGCCGTCCGGAACCTGAAGCTTTCTTT. Translation: CAIRRSRPEPEAFF. The chain links TRBV10-3 to TRBJ1-1; D gene unclear. Trimming left V 6 bases short and J 6 bases short, with 17 bases between. Germline loops: CDR1 ENHRY, CDR2 SYGVKD. This CDR3 contains 14 residues.

This clonotype was found once. This chain's CDR3 is CASSQDLSGRYEQYF. Written as DNA, the CDR3 is TGCGCCAGCAGCCAAGATCTTAGCGGACGTTACGAGCAGTACTTC. V gene TRBV4-3 combines with J gene TRBJ2-7; TRBD2 might be the D (6 bases). Germline V lookup: CDR1 LGHNA, CDR2 YSLEER. V lost 0 bases, J lost 4 bases, and 13 bases lay in between. The CDR3 spans 15 residues.

The gene calls are TRBV6-5 and TRBJ1-2; D gene uncertain. The germline CDR1 and CDR2 sequences are MNHEY and SVGAGI. The V gene lost 2 bases and the J gene lost 2 bases, with 15 bases spanning the gap. CDR3 size: 16 residues. The CDR3 is CASSYDPREANYGYTF. CDR3 bases: TGTGCCAGCAGTTACGACCCGCGGGAAGCAAACTATGGCTACACCTTC.

Only a few counts were recorded for this clonotype. CDR3 nucleotides: TGTGCCAGCAGTTTAAACAGGGTCCGGCACGAGCAGTACTTC. As protein: CASSLNRVRHEQYF. The V call is TRBV28, the J call TRBJ2-7; maybe TRBD1 (6 bases). The CDR3 has 14 amino acids. Germline-derived CDR1 and CDR2 are MDHEN and SYDVKM. V was clipped by 2 bases and J by 5 bases, with 13 bases between them.

V is TRBV4-2 and J is TRBJ2-1; unclear D gene. Germline CDR1 and CDR2: LGHNA and YNFKEQ. Trimming pared 0 bases from V and 6 bases from J, leaving 9 bases between. This CDR3 contains 14 residues. The CDR3 loop is CASSQDPIPNEQFF. The CDR3 DNA follows: TGTGCCAGCAGCCAAGACCCCATACCCAATGAGCAGTTCTTC.

This clonotype was counted only a few times. The chain uses TRBV29-1 and TRBJ2-1; D is possibly TRBD1 or TRBD2 (5 bases each). The CDR3 length is 13 residues. V lost 4 bases, J lost 1 base, and 8 bases lay in between. Germline CDR1 and CDR2: SQVTM and ANQGSEA. The CDR3: CSVGDRSYNEQFF. In nucleotides, the CDR3 is TGCAGCGTTGGGGACCGGTCCTACAATGAGCAGTTCTTC.

This rearrangement joins TRBV20-1 to TRBJ2-1; perhaps TRBD2 as D (6 bases). This CDR3 contains 16 residues. Germline loops: CDR1 DFQATT, CDR2 SNEGSKA (reference sequence). Trimming took off 4 bases at V and 1 base at J, with 17 bases between the two ends. Written as DNA, the CDR3 is TGCAGTGCTATTTTAAACCGGGAGAGGTCCTACAATGAGCAGTTCTTC. As protein: CSAILNRERSYNEQFF.

The chain combines TRBV29-1 with TRBJ2-5, with D possibly matching TRBD2 (6 bases). This CDR3 has 16 residues. The V gene lost 4 bases and the J gene lost 5 bases, with 23 bases spanning the gap. Per the germline V gene, CDR1 is SQVTM and CDR2 is ANQGSEA. Here the CDR3 DNA reads TGCAGCGTTGGGCTCAGGTTCGGGGGTTTAGGGGAGACCCAGTACTTC. This translates into CSVGLRFGGLGETQYF. The complete variable domain, with remaining parts taken from reference TRBV29-1 and TRBJ2-5, reads SAVISQKPSRDICQRGTSLTIQCQVDSQVTMMFWYRQQPGQSLTLIATANQGSEATYESGFVIDKFPISRPNLTFSTLTVSNMSPEDSSIYLCSVGLRFGGLGETQYFGPGTRLLVL.

As to this clonotype: One end of the junction is discordant with germline, which a read error may explain. This rearrangement joins TRBV19 to TRBJ1-5; D gene ambiguous. This CDR3 region has 12 residues. From germline, CDR1 is LNHDA and CDR2 SQIVND (reference sequence). CDR3 bases: TGTGTCAGTTGTTATAGCAATCAGCCCCAGCATTTT. Encoded protein: CVSCYSNQPQHF. Using reference TRBV19 and TRBJ1-5 for the parts outside the CDR3, the full variable domain is DGGITQSPKYLFRKEGQNVTLSCEQNLNHDAMYWYRQDPGQGLRLIYYSQIVNDFQKGDIAEGYSVSREKKESFPLTVTSAQKNPTAFYLCVSCYSNQPQHFGDGTRLSIL.

V gene TRBV29-1 combines with J gene TRBJ2-3; a possible D gene is TRBD1 (5 bases). The germline V gene encodes CDR1 SQVTM and CDR2 ANQGSEA. Trimming shortened V by 7 bases and J by 1 base, and 15 bases separated the two germline ends. The CDR3 is made up of 14 amino acids. CDR3 amino acids: CSGTTLRGTDTQYF. CDR3 nucleotides: TGCAGCGGCACGACTCTCAGGGGCACAGATACGCAGTATTTT.

The V call is TRBV20-1, the J call TRBJ1-2, with D possibly matching TRBD1 (5 bases). Germline CDR1 and CDR2: DFQATT and SNEGSKA (reference sequence). Deletions cut 5 bases from V and 6 bases from J, with 19 bases between. The CDR3 totals 14 residues. This CDR3 reads CSAGRPGGADGYTF. CDR3 nucleotides: TGCAGTGCTGGCCGGCCGGGAGGGGCGGATGGCTACACCTTC.

This chain links TRBV11-3 with TRBJ2-1; perhaps TRBD1 as D (6 bases). The CDR3 sequence is 16 residues long. With 4 bases removed from V and 6 bases from J, the gap between germline ends came to 19 bases. From germline, CDR1 is SGHNT and CDR2 YENEEA. The CDR3 bases are TGTGCCAGCAGCTCACAGGGAAGAGGCTTGGGCAATGAGCAGTTCTTC. Translated, it gives CASSSQGRGLGNEQFF. Full variable domain (missing parts from reference TRBV11-3 and TRBJ2-1): EAGVVQSPRYKIIEKKQPVAFWCNPISGHNTLYWYLQNLGQGPELLIRYENEEAVDDSQLPKDRFSAERLKGVDSTLKIQPAELGDSAVYLCASSSQGRGLGNEQFFGPGTRLTVL.

This chain links TRBV5-1 with TRBJ2-1; D is possibly TRBD1 or TRBD2 (5 bases each). The CDR3 is made up of 12 amino acids. Trimming took 7 bases from V and 6 from J, leaving 11 bases between them. Germline CDR1 reads SGHRS; CDR2 reads YFSETQ. The CDR3, as DNA: TGCGCCAGCGGACTTAGGGGCAATGAGCAGTTCTTC. Translating it yields CASGLRGNEQFF.

This chain uses TRBV12-3 or TRBV12-4 with TRBJ1-1; TRBD1 is a possible D gene (5 bases). The length of the CDR3 is 14 residues. V lost 5 bases to trimming and J lost 1 base, with 11 bases between them. The CDR3, as DNA: TGTGCCAGCAGTCCGGGACCGAAGAACACTGAAGCTTTCTTT. Translating gives CASSPGPKNTEAFF.

This clonotype was recorded at least ten times. This chain connects TRBV11-3 to TRBJ1-5; tentatively, D is TRBD1 (5 bases). V gave up 1 base and J gave up 12 bases, with 10 bases separating them. The CDR3 length is 12 residues. Germline V gene data show CDR1 as SGHNT and CDR2 as YENEEA. The chain's CDR3 is CASSLGGKFQHF. The DNA for the CDR3 is TGTGCCAGCAGCTTAGGGGGCAAGTTCCAGCATTTT.

This chain uses TRBV3-1 with TRBJ2-7; 12 nucleotides agree with TRBD2. This CDR3 has 17 amino acids. With 0 bases clipped from V and 1 base from J, the junction kept 4 bases outside the gene matches. The V gene's germline CDR1 is LGHDT and CDR2 YNNKEL (reference sequence). The CDR3 protein is CASSQETSGRLSYEQYF. The CDR3 nucleotides are TGTGCCAGCAGCCAAGAGACTAGCGGGAGATTATCCTACGAGCAGTACTTC.

In this sample, this clonotype turned up a few times. The chain combines TRBV10-3 with TRBJ2-3, with D unclear. The CDR3 consists of 16 residues. In germline, CDR1 is ENHRY, CDR2 SYGVKD. V dropped 0 bases and J dropped 1 base, with 11 bases sitting between them. The CDR3 DNA reads TGTGCCATCAGTGAGTCGGGAAGGGCTCGCACAGATACGCAGTATTTT. This encodes CAISESGRARTDTQYF.

In its sample, this clonotype was seen a few times. The rearrangement joins TRBV5-1 to TRBJ2-3, with D tentatively TRBD2 (6 bases). Germline lookup yields CDR1 SGHRS and CDR2 YFSETQ. The CDR3 contains 17 residues. The germline V and J ends were trimmed by 0 bases and 6 bases, with 20 bases remaining between them. The CDR3 DNA reads as TGCGCCAGCAGCTTGGCCGGGACTTCTAAACAAGGGGATACGCAGTATTTT. As protein: CASSLAGTSKQGDTQYF.

This clonotype was seen a handful of times. The chain employs TRBV6-2 or TRBV6-3 and TRBJ1-6, with D possibly matching TRBD1 (6 bases). The CDR3 is 13 amino acids. In germline, CDR1 is MNHEY, CDR2 SVGEGT. Trimming pared 4 bases from V and 9 bases from J, leaving 10 bases between. CDR3 sequence reads: CASSSQGSSPLHF. CDR3 DNA sequence: TGTGCCAGCAGTTCTCAGGGGAGTTCACCCCTCCACTTT.

Only one count was recorded for this clonotype. The chain combines TRBV9 with TRBJ2-1, with 12 bases identical to TRBD2. The germline CDR1 and CDR2 sequences are SGDLS and YYNGEE. V lost 2 bases to trimming and J lost 6 bases; unmatched junction nucleotides: 3. This CDR3 is 15 amino acids long. As DNA, the CDR3 is TGTGCCAGCAGCGTCACTAGCGGGAGGTTCAATGAGCAGTTCTTC. It is translated as CASSVTSGRFNEQFF.

The V and J genes are TRBV5-6 and TRBJ2-5; 11 bases align to TRBD2. CDR3 length: 17 residues. Germline V gives CDR1 SGHDT, CDR2 YYEEEE. The ends lost 5 bases at V and 9 bases at J; junction bases unmatched: 18. CDR3 sequence: CASSELSRTSGRRAQYF. The CDR3 DNA reads TGTGCCAGCAGTGAATTGTCGAGGACTAGCGGGCGCCGGGCCCAGTACTTC. Complete variable domain (other parts from reference TRBV5-6 and TRBJ2-5): DAGVTQSPTHLIKTRGQQVTLRCSPKSGHDTVSWYQQALGQGPQFIFQYYEEEERQRGNFPDRFSGHQFPNYSSELNVNALLLGDSALYLCASSELSRTSGRRAQYFGPGTRLLVL.